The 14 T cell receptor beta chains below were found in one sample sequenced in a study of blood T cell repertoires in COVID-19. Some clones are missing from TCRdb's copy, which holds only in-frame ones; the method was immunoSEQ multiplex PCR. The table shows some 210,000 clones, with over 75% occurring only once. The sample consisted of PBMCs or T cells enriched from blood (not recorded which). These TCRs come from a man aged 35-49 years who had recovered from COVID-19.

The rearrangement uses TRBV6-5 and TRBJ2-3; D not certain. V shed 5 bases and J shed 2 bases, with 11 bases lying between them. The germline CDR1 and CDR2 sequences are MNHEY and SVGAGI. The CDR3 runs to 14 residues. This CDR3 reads CASSPRLTTDTQYF. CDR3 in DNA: TGTGCCAGCAGTCCTAGGTTAACCACAGATACGCAGTATTTT.

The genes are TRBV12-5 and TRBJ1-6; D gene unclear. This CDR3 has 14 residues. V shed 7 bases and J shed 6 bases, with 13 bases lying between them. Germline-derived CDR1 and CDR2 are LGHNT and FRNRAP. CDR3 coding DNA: TGTGCTAGTGCTCCTGGAGACCCTAATTCACCCCTCCACTTT. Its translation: CASAPGDPNSPLHF.

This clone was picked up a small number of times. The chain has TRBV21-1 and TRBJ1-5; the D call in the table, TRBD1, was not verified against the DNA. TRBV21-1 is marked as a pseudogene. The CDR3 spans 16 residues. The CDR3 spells CASSKNKGQTYQPQHF. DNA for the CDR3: TGTGCCAGCAGCAAAAATAAGGGACAGACATATCAGCCCCAGCATTTT.

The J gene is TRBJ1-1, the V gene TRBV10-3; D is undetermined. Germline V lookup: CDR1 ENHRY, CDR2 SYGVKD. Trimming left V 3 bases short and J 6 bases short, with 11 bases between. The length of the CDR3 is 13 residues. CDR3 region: CAISDVRVSEAFF. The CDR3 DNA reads TGTGCCATCAGTGACGTGAGGGTCTCTGAAGCTTTCTTT.

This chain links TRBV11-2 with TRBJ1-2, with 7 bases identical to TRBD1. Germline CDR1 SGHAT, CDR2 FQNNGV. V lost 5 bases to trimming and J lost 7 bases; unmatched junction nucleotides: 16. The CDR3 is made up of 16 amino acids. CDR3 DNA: TGTGCCAGCAGCGCAACACGACAGGGCGGGTCTCGTGGCTACACCTTC. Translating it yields CASSATRQGGSRGYTF.

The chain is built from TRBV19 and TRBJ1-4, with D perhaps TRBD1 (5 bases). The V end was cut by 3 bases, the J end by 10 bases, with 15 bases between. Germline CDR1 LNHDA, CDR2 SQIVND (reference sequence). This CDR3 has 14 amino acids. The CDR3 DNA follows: TGTGCCAGTAGTATTGGCCAGGGCAGAGGAAAACTGTTTTTT. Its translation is CASSIGQGRGKLFF. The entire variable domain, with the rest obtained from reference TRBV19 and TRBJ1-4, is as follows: DGGITQSPKYLFRKEGQNVTLSCEQNLNHDAMYWYRQDPGQGLRLIYYSQIVNDFQKGDIAEGYSVSREKKESFPLTVTSAQKNPTAFYLCASSIGQGRGKLFFGSGTQLSVL.

CDR3 DNA sequence: TGCGCCAGCAGCAGACTAGCGGGAGATAGCACCGGGGAGCTGTTTTTT. Translating it yields CASSRLAGDSTGELFF. The chain employs TRBV5-1 and TRBJ2-2, with TRBD2 matching 12 bases. V lost 4 bases and J lost 4; bases outside the gene matches: 5. The CDR3 spans 16 residues. CDR1 and CDR2 from the germline V gene are SGHRS and YFSETQ. The variable domain in full, with the rest retrieved from reference TRBV5-1 and TRBJ2-2, is KAGVTQTPRYLIKTRGQQVTLSCSPISGHRSVSWYQQTPGQGLQFLFEYFSETQRNKGNFPGRFSGRQFSNSRSEMNVSTLELGDSALYLCASSRLAGDSTGELFFGEGSRLTVL.

DNA of the CDR3: TGTGCCTGGGTTCGGGACCGGGGGGGGCCGAGGAGCACAGATACGCAGTATTTT. Protein product: CAWVRDRGGPRSTDTQYF. The V gene is TRBV30, the J gene TRBJ2-3; 8 bases align to TRBD2. CDR3 length: 18 residues. From germline, CDR1 is GTSNPN and CDR2 SVGIG (reference sequence). V shed 5 bases, J shed 0 bases, and the junction held 16 bases outside the gene matches.

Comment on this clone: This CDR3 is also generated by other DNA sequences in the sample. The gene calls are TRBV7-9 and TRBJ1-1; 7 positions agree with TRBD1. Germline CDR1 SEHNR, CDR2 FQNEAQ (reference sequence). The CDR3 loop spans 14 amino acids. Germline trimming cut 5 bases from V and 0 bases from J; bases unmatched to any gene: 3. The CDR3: CASSPGTVNTEAFF. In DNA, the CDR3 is TGTGCCAGCAGCCCCGGGACAGTGAACACTGAAGCTTTCTTT.

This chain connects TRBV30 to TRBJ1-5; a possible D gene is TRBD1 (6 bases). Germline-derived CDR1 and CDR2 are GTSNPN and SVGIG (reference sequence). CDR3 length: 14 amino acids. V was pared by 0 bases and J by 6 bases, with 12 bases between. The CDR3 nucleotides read TGTGCCTGGAGTGTCGGGGGGCCCGGTCAGCCCCAGCATTTT. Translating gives CAWSVGGPGQPQHF. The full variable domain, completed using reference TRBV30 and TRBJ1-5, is SQTIHQWPATLVQPVGSPLSLECTVEGTSNPNLYWYRQAAGRGLQLLFYSVGIGQISSEVPQNLSASRPQDRQFILSSKKLLLSDSGFYLCAWSVGGPGQPQHFGDGTRLSIL.

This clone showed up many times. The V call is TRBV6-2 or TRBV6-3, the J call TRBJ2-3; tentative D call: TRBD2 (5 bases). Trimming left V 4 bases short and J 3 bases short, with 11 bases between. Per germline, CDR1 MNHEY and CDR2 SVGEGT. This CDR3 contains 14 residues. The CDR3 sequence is CASSSTGETDTQYF. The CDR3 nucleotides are TGTGCCAGCAGTTCGACCGGGGAAACAGATACGCAGTATTTT.

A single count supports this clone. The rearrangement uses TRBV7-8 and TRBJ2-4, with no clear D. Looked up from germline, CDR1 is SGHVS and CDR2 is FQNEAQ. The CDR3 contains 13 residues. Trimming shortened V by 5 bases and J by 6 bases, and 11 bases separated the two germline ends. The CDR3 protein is CASSTPGGNIQYF. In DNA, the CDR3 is TGTGCCAGCAGCACCCCCGGCGGAAACATTCAGTACTTC.

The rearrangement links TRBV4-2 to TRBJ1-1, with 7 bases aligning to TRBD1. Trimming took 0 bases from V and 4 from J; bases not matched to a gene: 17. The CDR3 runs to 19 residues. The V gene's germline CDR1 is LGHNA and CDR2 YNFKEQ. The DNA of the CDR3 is TGTGCCAGCAGCCAAGATGCCTTTAGGGGGACAGCCAGGGGCACTGAAGCTTTCTTT. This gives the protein CASSQDAFRGTARGTEAFF.

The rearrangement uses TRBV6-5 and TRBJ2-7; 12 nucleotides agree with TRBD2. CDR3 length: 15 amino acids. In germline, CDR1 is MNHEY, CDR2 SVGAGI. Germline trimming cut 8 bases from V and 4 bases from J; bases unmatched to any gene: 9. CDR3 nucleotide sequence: TGTGCCAGCGGACTAGCGGGACCGGACTTGTACGAGCAGTACTTC. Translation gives CASGLAGPDLYEQYF.